This entry features one T cell receptor beta chain sequence. The sample is drawn from a study of blood T cell repertoires in COVID-19. The wider study: Collection of acute and convalescent COVID-19 samples took place in the United States, Italy and Spain.

Some clones are missing from TCRdb's copy, which holds only in-frame ones; the method was immunoSEQ multiplex PCR. The sample holds roughly 500,000 clones, around nine tenths seen once. V lost 4 bases and J lost 0; bases outside the gene matches: 9. Germline CDR1 and CDR2: SGHDN and FVKESK. This CDR3 contains 17 residues. The sequence was collected from a woman aged 60-70 years who had recovered from COVID-19. The rearrangement uses TRBV14 and TRBJ1-2; 9 nucleotides align to TRBD1. The sequenced sample was PBMCs or T cells enriched from blood (not recorded which). The CDR3 is CASSLRTGALANYGYTF. CDR3 bases: TGTGCCAGCAGCCTACGGACAGGGGCCCTAGCTAACTATGGCTACACCTTC. Using reference TRBV14 and TRBJ1-2 for the parts outside the CDR3, the full variable domain is EAGVTQFPSHSVIEKGQTVTLRCDPISGHDNLYWYRRVMGKEIKFLLHFVKESKQDESGMPNNRFLAERTGGTYSTLKVQPAELEDSGVYFCASSLRTGALANYGYTFGSGTRLTVV.